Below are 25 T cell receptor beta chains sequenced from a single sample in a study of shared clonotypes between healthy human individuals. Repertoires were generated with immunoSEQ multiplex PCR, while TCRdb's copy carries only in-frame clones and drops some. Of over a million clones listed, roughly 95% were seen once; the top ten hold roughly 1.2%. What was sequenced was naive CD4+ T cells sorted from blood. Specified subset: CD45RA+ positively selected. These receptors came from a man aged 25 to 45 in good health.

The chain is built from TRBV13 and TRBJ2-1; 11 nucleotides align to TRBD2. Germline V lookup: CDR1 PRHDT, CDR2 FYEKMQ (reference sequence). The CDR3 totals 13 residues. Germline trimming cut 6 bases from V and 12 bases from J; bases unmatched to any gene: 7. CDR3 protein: CASRVAGGGAQFF. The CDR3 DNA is TGTGCCAGCAGGGTAGCGGGAGGGGGAGCGCAGTTCTTC.

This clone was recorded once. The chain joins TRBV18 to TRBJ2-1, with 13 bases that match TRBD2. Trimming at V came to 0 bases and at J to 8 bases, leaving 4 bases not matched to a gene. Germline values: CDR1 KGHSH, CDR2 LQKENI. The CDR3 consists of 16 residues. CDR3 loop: CASSPPLAGGPDEQFF. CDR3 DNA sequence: TGTGCCAGCTCACCACCACTAGCGGGAGGGCCGGATGAGCAGTTCTTC.

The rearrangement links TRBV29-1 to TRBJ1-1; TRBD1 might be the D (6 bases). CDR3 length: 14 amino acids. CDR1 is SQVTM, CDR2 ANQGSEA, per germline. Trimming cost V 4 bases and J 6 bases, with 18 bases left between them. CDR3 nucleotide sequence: TGCAGCGTTGCTTCGGGGGGGCTGAGTGCTGAAGCTTTCTTT. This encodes CSVASGGLSAEAFF.

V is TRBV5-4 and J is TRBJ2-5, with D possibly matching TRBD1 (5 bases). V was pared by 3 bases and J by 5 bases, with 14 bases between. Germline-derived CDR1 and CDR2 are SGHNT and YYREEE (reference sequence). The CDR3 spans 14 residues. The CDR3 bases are TGTGCCAGCAGCTCGGGCAGGGTTGTGGAGACCCAGTACTTC. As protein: CASSSGRVVETQYF.

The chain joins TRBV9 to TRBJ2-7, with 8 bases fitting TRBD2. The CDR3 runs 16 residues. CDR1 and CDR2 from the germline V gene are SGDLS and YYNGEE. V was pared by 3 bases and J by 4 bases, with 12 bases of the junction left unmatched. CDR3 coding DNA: TGTGCCAGCAGCGGGGGTAGCGGGGCTGTTGGGTACGAGCAGTACTTC. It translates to CASSGGSGAVGYEQYF.

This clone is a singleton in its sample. The CDR3 DNA reads TGTGCCAGCGGACGGACAGGGCAAGAGACCCAGTACTTC. It translates to CASGRTGQETQYF. The chain carries TRBV18 and TRBJ2-5; 8 nucleotides line up with TRBD1. This CDR3 is built from 13 residues. V lost 8 bases to trimming and J lost 2 bases; unmatched junction nucleotides: 4. Germline V gene lookup returns CDR1 KGHSH and CDR2 LQKENI.

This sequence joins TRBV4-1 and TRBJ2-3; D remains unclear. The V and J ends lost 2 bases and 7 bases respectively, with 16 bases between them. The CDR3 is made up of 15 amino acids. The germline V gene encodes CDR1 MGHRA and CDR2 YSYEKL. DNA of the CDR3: TGCGCCAGCAGCCAAACACAAAACGGACCACATACGCAGTATTTT. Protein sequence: CASSQTQNGPHTQYF.

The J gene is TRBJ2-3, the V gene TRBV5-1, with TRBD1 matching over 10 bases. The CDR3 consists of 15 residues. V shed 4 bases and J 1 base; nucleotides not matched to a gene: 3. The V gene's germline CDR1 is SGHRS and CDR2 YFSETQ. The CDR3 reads CASSQGTGGTDTQYF. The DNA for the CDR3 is TGCGCCAGCAGCCAGGGGACAGGGGGCACAGATACGCAGTATTTT.

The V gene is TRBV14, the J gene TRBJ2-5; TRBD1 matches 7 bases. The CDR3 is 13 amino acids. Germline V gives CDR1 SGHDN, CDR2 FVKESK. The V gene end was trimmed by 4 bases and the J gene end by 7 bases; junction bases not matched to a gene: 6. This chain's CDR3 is CASSLSHRGTQYF. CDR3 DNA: TGTGCCAGCAGCCTTTCCCACAGGGGGACCCAGTACTTC.

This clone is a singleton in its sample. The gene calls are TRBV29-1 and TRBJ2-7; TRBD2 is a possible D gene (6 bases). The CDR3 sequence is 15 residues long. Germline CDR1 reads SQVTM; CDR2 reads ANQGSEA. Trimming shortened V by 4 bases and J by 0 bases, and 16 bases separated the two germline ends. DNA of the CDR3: TGCAGCGTTGTAAGGGCGGGACTTCCCTCCTACGAGCAGTACTTC. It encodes CSVVRAGLPSYEQYF.

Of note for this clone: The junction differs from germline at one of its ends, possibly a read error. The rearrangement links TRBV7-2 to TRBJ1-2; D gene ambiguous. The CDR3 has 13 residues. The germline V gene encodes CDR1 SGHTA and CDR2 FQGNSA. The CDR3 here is CASRLETRGGYTF. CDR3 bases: TGTGCCAGCAGATTAGAGACCCGGGGTGGCTACACCTTC.

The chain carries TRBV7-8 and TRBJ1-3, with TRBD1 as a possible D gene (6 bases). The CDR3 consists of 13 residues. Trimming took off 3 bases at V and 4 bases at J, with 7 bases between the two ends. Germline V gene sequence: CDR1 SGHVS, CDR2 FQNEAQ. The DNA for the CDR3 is TGTGCCAGCAGCTTCGGACAGGGAAACACCATATATTTT. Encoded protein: CASSFGQGNTIYF. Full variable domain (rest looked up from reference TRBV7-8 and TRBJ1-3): GAGVSQSPRYKVAKRGQDVALRCDPISGHVSLFWYQQALGQGPEFLTYFQNEAQLDKSGLPSDRFFAERPEGSVSTLKIQRTQQEDSAVYLCASSFGQGNTIYFGEGSWLTVV.

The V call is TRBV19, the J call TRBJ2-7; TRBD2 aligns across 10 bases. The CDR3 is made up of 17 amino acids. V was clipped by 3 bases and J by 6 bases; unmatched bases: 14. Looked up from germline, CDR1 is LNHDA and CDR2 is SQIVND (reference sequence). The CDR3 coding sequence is TGTGCCAGTAGTATGGTGTTTCTAGCGGGAGTGGGCTCCGAGCAGTACTTC. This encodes CASSMVFLAGVGSEQYF.

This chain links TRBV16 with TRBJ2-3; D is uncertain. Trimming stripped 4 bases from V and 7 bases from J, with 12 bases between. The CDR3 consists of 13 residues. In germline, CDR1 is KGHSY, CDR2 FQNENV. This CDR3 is CASSLPGVNTQYF. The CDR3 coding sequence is TGTGCCAGCAGCCTTCCGGGTGTGAATACGCAGTATTTT. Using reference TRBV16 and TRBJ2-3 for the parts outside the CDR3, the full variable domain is GEEVAQTPKHLVRGEGQKAKLYCAPIKGHSYVFWYQQVLKNEFKFLISFQNENVFDETGMPKERFSAKCLPNSPCSLEIQATKLEDSAVYFCASSLPGVNTQYFGPGTRLTVL.

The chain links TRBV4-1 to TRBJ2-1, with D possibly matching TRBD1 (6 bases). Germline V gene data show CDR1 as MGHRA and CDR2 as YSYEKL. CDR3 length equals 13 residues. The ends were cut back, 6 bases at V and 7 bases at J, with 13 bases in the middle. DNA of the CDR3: TGCGCCAGCAGTAAGGGGGAGTGGAATGAGCAGTTCTTC. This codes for CASSKGEWNEQFF.

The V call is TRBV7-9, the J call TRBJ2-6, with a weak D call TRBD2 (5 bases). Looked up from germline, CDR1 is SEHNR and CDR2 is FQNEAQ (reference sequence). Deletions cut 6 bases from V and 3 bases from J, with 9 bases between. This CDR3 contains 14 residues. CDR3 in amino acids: CASRAGFGANVLTF. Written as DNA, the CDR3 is TGTGCCAGCAGGGCGGGTTTTGGGGCCAACGTCCTGACTTTC.

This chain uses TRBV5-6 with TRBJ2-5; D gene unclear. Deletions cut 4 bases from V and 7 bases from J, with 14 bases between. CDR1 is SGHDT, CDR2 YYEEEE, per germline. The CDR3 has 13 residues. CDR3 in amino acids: CASSHRTVGTQYF. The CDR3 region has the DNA TGTGCCAGCAGCCACCGAACGGTAGGGACCCAGTACTTC.

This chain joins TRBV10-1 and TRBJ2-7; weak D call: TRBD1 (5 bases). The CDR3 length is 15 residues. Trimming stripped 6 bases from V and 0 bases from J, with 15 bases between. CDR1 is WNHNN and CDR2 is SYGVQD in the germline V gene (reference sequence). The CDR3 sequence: CASSDTGDSSYEQYF. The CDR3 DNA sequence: TGCGCCAGCAGCGACACAGGCGACAGCTCCTACGAGCAGTACTTC.

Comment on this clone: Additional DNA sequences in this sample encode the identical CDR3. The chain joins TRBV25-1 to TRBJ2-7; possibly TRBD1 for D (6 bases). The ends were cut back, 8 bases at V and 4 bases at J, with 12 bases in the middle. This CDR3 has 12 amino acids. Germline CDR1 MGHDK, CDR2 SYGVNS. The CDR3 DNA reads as TGTGCCAGCCGGAGAGGGGGATACGAGCAGTACTTC. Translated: CASRRGGYEQYF.

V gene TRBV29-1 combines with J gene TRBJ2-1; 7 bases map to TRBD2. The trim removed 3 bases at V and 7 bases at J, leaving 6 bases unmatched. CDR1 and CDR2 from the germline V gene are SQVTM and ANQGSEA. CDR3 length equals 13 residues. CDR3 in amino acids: CSVDRTRGNEQFF. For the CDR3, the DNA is TGCAGCGTTGACAGGACTAGGGGAAATGAGCAGTTCTTC.

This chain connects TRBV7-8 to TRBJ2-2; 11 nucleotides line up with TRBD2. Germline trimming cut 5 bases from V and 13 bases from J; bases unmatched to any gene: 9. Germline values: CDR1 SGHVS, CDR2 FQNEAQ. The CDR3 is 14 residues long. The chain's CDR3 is CASSPGLAEVGLFF. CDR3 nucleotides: TGTGCCAGCAGCCCGGGACTAGCGGAAGTAGGGCTGTTTTTT.

Here the CDR3 reads CASSLYGQGLQYF. Here the CDR3 DNA reads TGTGCCAGCAGTTTATATGGACAGGGGCTTCAGTACTTC. The rearrangement uses TRBV28 and TRBJ2-4; 9 bases are shared with TRBD1. This CDR3 has 13 amino acids. The germline V gene encodes CDR1 MDHEN and CDR2 SYDVKM. The V segment lost 1 base and the J segment 11 bases; nucleotides outside the gene matches: 3.

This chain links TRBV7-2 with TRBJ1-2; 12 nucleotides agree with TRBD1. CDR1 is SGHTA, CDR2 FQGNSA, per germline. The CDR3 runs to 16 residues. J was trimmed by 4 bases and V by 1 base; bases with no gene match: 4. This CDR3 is CASSLGGTGGAYGYTF. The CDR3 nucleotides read TGTGCCAGCAGCTTAGGGGGGACAGGGGGCGCCTATGGCTACACCTTC.

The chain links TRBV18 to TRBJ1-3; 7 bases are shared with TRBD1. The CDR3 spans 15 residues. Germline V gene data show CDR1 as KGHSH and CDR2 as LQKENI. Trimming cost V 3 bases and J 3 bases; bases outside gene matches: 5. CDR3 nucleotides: TGTGCCAGCTCACCTCGGACAGGAGTTGGAAACACCATATATTTT. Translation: CASSPRTGVGNTIYF. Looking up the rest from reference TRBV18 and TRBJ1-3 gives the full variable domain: NAGVMQNPRHLVRRRGQEARLRCSPMKGHSHVYWYRQLPEEGLKFMVYLQKENIIDESGMPKERFSAEFPKEGPSILRIQQVVRGDSAAYFCASSPRTGVGNTIYFGEGSWLTVV.

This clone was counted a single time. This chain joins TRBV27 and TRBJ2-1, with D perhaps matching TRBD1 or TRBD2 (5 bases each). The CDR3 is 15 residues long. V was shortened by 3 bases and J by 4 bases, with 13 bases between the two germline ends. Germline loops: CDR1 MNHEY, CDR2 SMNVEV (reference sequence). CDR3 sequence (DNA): TGTGCCAGCAGTTTTCGGGGACCCCCATACAATGAGCAGTTCTTC. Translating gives CASSFRGPPYNEQFF.